This T cell receptor beta chain was documented in a study of T cell responses to AZD1222 COVID-19 vaccine. On this clone itself: Its antigen is undetermined.

The CDR3 is 13 amino acids. The ends were cut back, 8 bases at V and 5 bases at J, with 12 bases in the middle. Germline CDR1 MDHEN, CDR2 SYDVKM. Notes on the study in general: White British donors predominated, females outnumbered males, and clonal diversity was possibly underestimated.

Profiled with immunoSEQ multiplex PCR; TCRdb holds only in-frame clones, not every one. The sample consists of about 120,000 clones, around 83% of them appearing once. The clonotype originates from an adult who received the AZD1222 COVID-19 vaccine. Here the sequenced sample was peripheral blood, taken 28 days after the second AZD1222 dose. The chain joins TRBV28 to TRBJ1-4; D not resolved. CDR3 amino acids: CASFGTPNEKLFF. CDR3 DNA sequence: TGTGCCAGCTTCGGAACCCCAAATGAAAAACTGTTTTTT.